These T cell receptor beta chains were read from a single sample in a study of human T cells and chemical hapten exposure. TCRdb fed the 5' RACE reads into MiXCR, producing one record per CDR3 protein. The sample includes around 140,000 distinct CDR3 sequences, over 3.5% of them seen just once. Receptors were obtained from a female donor in good health. Both conserved end residues are part of each CDR3. D genes are given only for firm matches. Part of the rows lack a size; the others show once, few, many or a class for expanded clones.

CDR3 DNA | CDR3 protein | D gene | V gene | clone size | J gene
TGTGCCAGCAGCTTAGGGGTGGGGGTAGCTAACTATGGCTACACCTTC | CASSLGVGVANYGYTF | . | TRBV7-9 | many | TRBJ1-2
TGCAGTGCTAGAGCCCCGGGCCTTATGTACTTC | CSARAPGLMYF | . | TRBV20-1 | many | TRBJ2-5
TGCAGCGTCAGGGCCAACGGGGAGCTGTTTTTT | CSVRANGELFF | . | TRBV29-1 | many | TRBJ2-2
TGTGCCAGCAGCCAAGGGGTCTCAAGCTCCTACAATGAGCAGTTCTTC | CASSQGVSSSYNEQFF | . | TRBV3-1 | many | TRBJ2-1
TGTGCCAGCAGCTTAGTGTCAGGGGGCACAGATACGCAGTATTTT | CASSLVSGGTDTQYF | . | TRBV7-9 | many | TRBJ2-3
TGTGTCAGCAGTGAGTCAGCGTCTGGAAACACCATATATTTT | CVSSESASGNTIYF | . | TRBV2 | . | TRBJ1-3
TGTGCCAGCAGTGAATATGTCGGCGGTCGTTCACCCCTCCACTTT | CASSEYVGGRSPLHF | . | TRBV25-1 | many | TRBJ1-6
TGTGCCAGCAGCCAAGGCCAAGGGAATTACTACGAGCAGTACTTC | CASSQGQGNYYEQYF | . | TRBV7-2 | many | TRBJ2-7
TGCGCCAGCAGCTCGGGACTGGGAGTTAACACTGAAGCTTTCTTT | CASSSGLGVNTEAFF | . | TRBV5-1 | many | TRBJ1-1
TGCAGCGTTGAAGACGCGAGGGAAAGCGGGGAGCTGTTTTTT | CSVEDARESGELFF | . | TRBV29-1 | many | TRBJ2-2
TGCGCCAGCAGCTTGCGGACGGACTATGGCTACACCTTC | CASSLRTDYGYTF | . | TRBV5-1 | . | TRBJ1-2
TGTGCCTGGAGTAAAAGTGCATACTCTGGAAACACCATATATTTT | CAWSKSAYSGNTIYF | . | TRBV30 | many | TRBJ1-3
TGCAGTGCTAGAGCATATTATGGTACTCGCGGCTACGAGCAGTACTTC | CSARAYYGTRGYEQYF | . | TRBV20-1 | . | TRBJ2-7
TGTGCCAGTAGTCGAGCTAGCGGGGGGGTCATTGTGCAGTTCTTC | CASSRASGGVIVQFF | TRBD2 | TRBV19 | many | TRBJ2-1
TGTGCCAGCAGCCACTCTAGCGGGGGGGCTCTCACAGATACGCAGTATTTT | CASSHSSGGALTDTQYF | TRBD2 | TRBV28 | . | TRBJ2-3
TGTGCCAGCAGAAAGACAGGGGGACATCCTGGAAACACCATATATTTT | CASRKTGGHPGNTIYF | TRBD1 | TRBV2 | many | TRBJ1-3
TGTGCCAGTAGTATAGTGCGTTTGAGGACAGGGGCCTACGAGCAGTACTTC | CASSIVRLRTGAYEQYF | TRBD1 | TRBV19 | . | TRBJ2-7
TGTGCCAGCAGTGGTGCGGGGTCCGGATCCGGGGAGGCTTTCTTT | CASSGAGSGSGEAFF | . | TRBV2 | many | TRBJ1-1
TGTGCCAGCAGCCAAGAGGGACACTCTAATGAAAAACTGTTTTTT | CASSQEGHSNEKLFF | . | TRBV4-2 | many | TRBJ1-4
TGTGCCAGCAGTTACTCGCCGGCCACTCGCACAGATACGCAGTATTTT | CASSYSPATRTDTQYF | . | TRBV6-5 | many | TRBJ2-3
TGTGCCAGCAGTTATGACAGGGAGGGAACTGAAGCTTTCTTT | CASSYDREGTEAFF | TRBD1 | TRBV6-5 | . | TRBJ1-1
TGTGCCAGCAGCTTACGGCCTCCTAGCCCCTACAATGAGCAGTTCTTC | CASSLRPPSPYNEQFF | . | TRBV7-8 | many | TRBJ2-1
TGTGCCAGCAGCTTAGCGGGGGCGATTCCGAAAGCTTTCTTT | CASSLAGAIPKAFF | . | TRBV7-9 | few | TRBJ1-1
TGTGCCAGCAGCCCCCGACCGGTCGGGAATGAAAAACTGTTTTTT | CASSPRPVGNEKLFF | . | TRBV7-2 | many | TRBJ1-4
TGTGCCAGCAGCGTCCTGGACAGAACCTACGAGCAGTACTTC | CASSVLDRTYEQYF | . | TRBV11-2 | . | TRBJ2-7
TGTGCCAGCAGTCACGACAGCCAATTTAGCAATCAGCCCCAGCATTTT | CASSHDSQFSNQPQHF | . | TRBV6-2/TRBV6-3 | many | TRBJ1-5
TGTGCCAGCAGCTTAGGCATGGGTTCGGGACAGCCCCAGCATTTT | CASSLGMGSGQPQHF | . | TRBV13 | many | TRBJ1-5
TGTGCCAGCAGTTTAGCGGGGCTAGCCAAAAACATTCAGTACTTC | CASSLAGLAKNIQYF | . | TRBV12-3/TRBV12-4 | many | TRBJ2-4
TGCGCCAGCAGCTTACAGGGGCCCAATCAGCCCCAGCATTTT | CASSLQGPNQPQHF | TRBD1 | TRBV5-1 | many | TRBJ1-5
TGTGCCAGCAGCTCCTGGGTAGATACGCAGTATTTT | CASSSWVDTQYF | . | TRBV7-2 | many | TRBJ2-3
TGCAGTGCTAGATCCGGGACAGGGGGCCCCAACTATGGCTACACCTTC | CSARSGTGGPNYGYTF | TRBD1 | TRBV20-1 | many | TRBJ1-2
TGTGCCAGCAGATTAATATCAGGAGAGACCCAGTACTTC | CASRLISGETQYF | . | TRBV7-9 | many | TRBJ2-5
TGTGCCAGTAGTGTCGGGACTAGCGGGGGCCCATTACAAGAGACCCAGTACTTC | CASSVGTSGGPLQETQYF | TRBD2 | TRBV19 | many | TRBJ2-5
TGTGCCAGCAGCGGGGAAGAGAGGGCCCACGAGCAGTACTTC | CASSGEERAHEQYF | . | TRBV5-6 | few | TRBJ2-7
TGTGCTAGTGGTCTATCTCTCATAGGGCCAAACACTGAAGCTTTCTTT | CASGLSLIGPNTEAFF | . | TRBV12-5 | . | TRBJ1-1
TGTGCCACCAGTGATCCCACAGGGGATGTTGGATCTTTCTTT | CATSDPTGDVGSFF | TRBD1 | TRBV24-1 | few | TRBJ1-1
TGTGCCAGCTCACCCCGGACAGGGGGCTTGAACACTGAAGCTTTCTTT | CASSPRTGGLNTEAFF | TRBD1 | TRBV18 | many | TRBJ1-1
TGTGCCAGCAGTTCCGATCTTGGCTACAATGAGCAGTTCTTC | CASSSDLGYNEQFF | . | TRBV27 | many | TRBJ2-1
TGTGCCAGCAGCGTAGCGGCGGGAATGAACACTGAAGCTTTCTTT | CASSVAAGMNTEAFF | . | TRBV9 | many | TRBJ1-1
TGTGCCAGCAGCTTCTTAGCGGGGGCCGGCTACGAGCAGTACTTC | CASSFLAGAGYEQYF | TRBD2 | TRBV13 | many | TRBJ2-7
TGTGCCAGCAGTTATCTGGGTCCAAACGAAAAACTGTTTTTT | CASSYLGPNEKLFF | . | TRBV27 | many | TRBJ1-4
TGCGCCAGCTCCCCGGACCAGGGTTCTGGAAACACCATATATTTT | CASSPDQGSGNTIYF | . | TRBV5-1 | many | TRBJ1-3
TGTGCCAGCAGCTGGGAGGGGGCGCATTCACCCCTCCACTTT | CASSWEGAHSPLHF | TRBD1 | TRBV5-4 | . | TRBJ1-6
TGCGCCAGCAGCTTGGAGGGGGGAAGGAACTATGGCTACACCTTC | CASSLEGGRNYGYTF | . | TRBV5-1 | many | TRBJ1-2
TGTGCCAGCAGCCAAGATCTGGGCAGTTCTGGGGAGCTGTTTTTT | CASSQDLGSSGELFF | . | TRBV3-1 | many | TRBJ2-2
TGCAGTGCCCTCAGCGGGGGGCCCCACCGTAACTACGAGCAGTACTTC | CSALSGGPHRNYEQYF | TRBD2 | TRBV20-1 | few | TRBJ2-7
TGTGCCAGCTCACCGGGTAAGGGTTTTTCCACTGAAGCTTTCTTT | CASSPGKGFSTEAFF | . | TRBV18 | many | TRBJ1-1
TGTGCCAGCTCCCCAGCGGGACAGGGGGTAGAACAGCCCCAGCATTTT | CASSPAGQGVEQPQHF | TRBD1 | TRBV18 | many | TRBJ1-5
TGTGCCAGCAGCTCCAACTCTGGAAACACCATATATTTT | CASSSNSGNTIYF | . | TRBV7-8 | many | TRBJ1-3
TGTGCCAGCAGTTCCGGACAGGGCTATGGCTACACCTTC | CASSSGQGYGYTF | TRBD1 | TRBV12-3/TRBV12-4 | many | TRBJ1-2
TGTGCCAGCAGCCCCCCTTCTGAGCGGAGCACAGATACGCAGTATTTT | CASSPPSERSTDTQYF | . | TRBV21-1 | many | TRBJ2-3
TGTGCCACCTCCGGGACAGCTTCCTACGAGCAGTACTTC | CATSGTASYEQYF | TRBD1 | TRBV19 | many | TRBJ2-7
TGTGCCAGCAGCTTAGGGGACAGGGTAAAACTAGCGGGGGTATACACAGATACGCAGTATTTT | CASSLGDRVKLAGVYTDTQYF | TRBD2 | TRBV7-2 | many | TRBJ2-3
TGTGCCAGCAGTTACGGGGGGCGGTTCACCGGGGCCAACGTCCTGACTTTC | CASSYGGRFTGANVLTF | . | TRBV6-5 | many | TRBJ2-6
TGTGCCAGTAGCATGGGGGGAGCCTATGGCTACACCTTC | CASSMGGAYGYTF | . | TRBV19 | . | TRBJ1-2
TGCGCCAGCTGGACTAGCGGGGGAGAGACCCAGTACTTC | CASWTSGGETQYF | TRBD2 | TRBV5-1 | many | TRBJ2-5
TGCGCCAGCAGCCAAGATTTGGCCGGACTAGCAGCAGATACGCAGTATTTT | CASSQDLAGLAADTQYF | TRBD2 | TRBV4-3 | many | TRBJ2-3
TGCAGTGCCCCAAGGGACGGGTTATCCTACGAGCAGTACTTC | CSAPRDGLSYEQYF | . | TRBV20-1 | many | TRBJ2-7
TGTGCCAGCAGCTCTAGCGGGGGAACAGATACGCAGTATTTT | CASSSSGGTDTQYF | TRBD2 | TRBV7-9 | many | TRBJ2-3